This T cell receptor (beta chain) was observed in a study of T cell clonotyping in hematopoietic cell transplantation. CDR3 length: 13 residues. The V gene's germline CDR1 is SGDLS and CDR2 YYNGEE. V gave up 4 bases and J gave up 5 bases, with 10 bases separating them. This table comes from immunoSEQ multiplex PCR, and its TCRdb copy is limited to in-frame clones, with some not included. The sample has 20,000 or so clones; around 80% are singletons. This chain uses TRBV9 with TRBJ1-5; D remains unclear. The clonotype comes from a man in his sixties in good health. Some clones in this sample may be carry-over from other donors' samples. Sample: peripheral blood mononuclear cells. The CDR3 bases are TGTGCCAGCAGCCTGGACGGAGATCAGCCCCAGCATTTT. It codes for CASSLDGDQPQHF.